Described below is a single TCR beta chain sequence and its context. Its antigen is undetermined. The sample comes from a study of shared clonotypes between healthy human individuals. Study findings and constraints: Relative to their counterparts shared across all four donors, non-shared clonotypes exhibited diminished generation probabilities.

Some clones are missing from TCRdb's copy, which holds only in-frame ones; the method was immunoSEQ multiplex PCR. The sample records some 1 million clones, 65% to 80% being singletons. There are 12 residues in the CDR3. Germline lookup yields CDR1 SGDLS and CDR2 YYNGEE. V was clipped by 4 bases and J by 7 bases, with 11 bases between them. The chain carries TRBV9 and TRBJ1-1; D might be TRBD1 (5 bases). The receptor was isolated from a man aged 18 to 35 in good health. Sequences were obtained from memory CD4+ T cells sorted from blood. The sample's subset: CD45RA-negative fraction. CDR3 protein: CASSPGGSEAFF. The CDR3 DNA reads TGTGCCAGCAGCCCGGGGGGGAGTGAAGCTTTCTTT.